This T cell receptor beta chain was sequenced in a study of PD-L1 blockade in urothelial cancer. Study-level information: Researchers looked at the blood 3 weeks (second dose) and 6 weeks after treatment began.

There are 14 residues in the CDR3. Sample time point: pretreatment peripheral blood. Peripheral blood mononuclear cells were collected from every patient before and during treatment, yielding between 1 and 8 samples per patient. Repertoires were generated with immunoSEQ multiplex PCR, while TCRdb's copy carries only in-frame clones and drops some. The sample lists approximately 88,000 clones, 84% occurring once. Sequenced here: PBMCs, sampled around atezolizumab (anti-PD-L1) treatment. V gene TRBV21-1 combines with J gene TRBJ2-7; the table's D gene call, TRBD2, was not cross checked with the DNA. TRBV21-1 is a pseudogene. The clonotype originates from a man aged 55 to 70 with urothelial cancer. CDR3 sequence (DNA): TGTGCCAGCAGCAAAGAGGCCCCCGCGGACGAGCAGTACTTC. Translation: CASSKEAPADEQYF.